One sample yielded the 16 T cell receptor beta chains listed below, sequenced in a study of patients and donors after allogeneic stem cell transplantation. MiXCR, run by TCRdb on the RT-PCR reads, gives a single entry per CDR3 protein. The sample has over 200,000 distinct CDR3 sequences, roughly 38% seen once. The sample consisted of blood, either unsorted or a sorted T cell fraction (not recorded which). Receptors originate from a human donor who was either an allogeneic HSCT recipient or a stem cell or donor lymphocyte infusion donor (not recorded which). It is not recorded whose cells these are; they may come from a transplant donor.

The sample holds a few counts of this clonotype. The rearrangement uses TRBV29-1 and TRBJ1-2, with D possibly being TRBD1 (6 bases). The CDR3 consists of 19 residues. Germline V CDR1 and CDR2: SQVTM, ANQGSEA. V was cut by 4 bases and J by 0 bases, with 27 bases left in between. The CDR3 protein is CSVAAWLGHNTRTNYGYTF. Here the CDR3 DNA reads TGCAGCGTTGCTGCCTGGCTGGGACATAATACCAGGACTAACTATGGCTACACCTTC.

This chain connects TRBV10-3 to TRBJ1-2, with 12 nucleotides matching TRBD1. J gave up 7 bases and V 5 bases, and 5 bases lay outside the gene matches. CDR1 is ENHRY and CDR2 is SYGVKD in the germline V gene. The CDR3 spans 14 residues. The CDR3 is CAISPRDRGLGYTF. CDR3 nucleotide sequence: TGTGCCATCAGTCCGCGGGACAGGGGGCTTGGCTACACCTTC.

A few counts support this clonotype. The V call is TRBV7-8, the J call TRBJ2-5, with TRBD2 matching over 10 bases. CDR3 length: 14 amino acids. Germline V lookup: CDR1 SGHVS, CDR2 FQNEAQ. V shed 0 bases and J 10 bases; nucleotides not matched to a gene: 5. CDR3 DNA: TGTGCCAGCAGCTTAGCTCGCCTAGCGGGGGACCAGTACTTC. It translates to CASSLARLAGDQYF.

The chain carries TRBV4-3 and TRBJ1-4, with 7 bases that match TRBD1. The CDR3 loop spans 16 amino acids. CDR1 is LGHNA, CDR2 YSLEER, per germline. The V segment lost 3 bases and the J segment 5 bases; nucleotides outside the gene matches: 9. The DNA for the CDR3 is TGCGCCAGCAGCCATGGCGGACAGGTTGAGAATGAAAAACTGTTTTTT. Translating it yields CASSHGGQVENEKLFF.

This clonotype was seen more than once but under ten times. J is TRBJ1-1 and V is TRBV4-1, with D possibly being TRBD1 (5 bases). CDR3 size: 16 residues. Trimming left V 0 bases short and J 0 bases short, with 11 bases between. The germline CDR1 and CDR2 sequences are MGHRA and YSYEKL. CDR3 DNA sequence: TGCGCCAGCAGCCAAGAAGGTGGCAGGGTGAACACTGAAGCTTTCTTT. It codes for CASSQEGGRVNTEAFF.

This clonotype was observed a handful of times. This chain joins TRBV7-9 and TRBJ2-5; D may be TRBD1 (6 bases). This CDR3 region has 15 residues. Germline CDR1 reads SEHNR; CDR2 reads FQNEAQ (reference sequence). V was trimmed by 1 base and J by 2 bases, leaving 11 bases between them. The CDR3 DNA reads TGTGCCAGCAGCTTAGGCAGGACAGTACAAGAGACCCAGTACTTC. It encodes CASSLGRTVQETQYF.

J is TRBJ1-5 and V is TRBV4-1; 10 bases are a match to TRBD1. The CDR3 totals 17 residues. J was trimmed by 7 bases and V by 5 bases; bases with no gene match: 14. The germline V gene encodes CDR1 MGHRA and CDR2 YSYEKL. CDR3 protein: CASSSGRGQGTTQPQHF. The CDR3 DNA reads TGCGCCAGCAGCTCAGGCCGGGGACAGGGGACAACACAGCCCCAGCATTTT.

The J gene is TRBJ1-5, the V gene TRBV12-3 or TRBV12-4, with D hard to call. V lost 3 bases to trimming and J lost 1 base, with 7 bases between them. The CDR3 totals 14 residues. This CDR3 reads CASSFSQSNQPQHF. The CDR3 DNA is TGTGCCAGCAGTTTTAGCCAGAGCAATCAGCCCCAGCATTTT.

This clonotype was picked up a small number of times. CDR3 nucleotide sequence: TGTGCCAGCAGTTTTTCGACTAACACTGAAGCTTTCTTT. Translating gives CASSFSTNTEAFF. The chain uses TRBV7-9 and TRBJ1-1; D is unclear. The CDR3 has 13 residues. Germline values: CDR1 SEHNR, CDR2 FQNEAQ (reference sequence). Trimming shortened V by 6 bases and J by 2 bases, and 10 bases separated the two germline ends.

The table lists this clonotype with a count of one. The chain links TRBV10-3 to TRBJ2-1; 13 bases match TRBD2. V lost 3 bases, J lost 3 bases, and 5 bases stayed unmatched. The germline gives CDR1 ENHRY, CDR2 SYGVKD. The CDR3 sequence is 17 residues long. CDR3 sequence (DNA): TGTGCCATCAGTGACCCCAGGACTAGCGGGGGCTACAATGAGCAGTTCTTC. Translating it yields CAISDPRTSGGYNEQFF.

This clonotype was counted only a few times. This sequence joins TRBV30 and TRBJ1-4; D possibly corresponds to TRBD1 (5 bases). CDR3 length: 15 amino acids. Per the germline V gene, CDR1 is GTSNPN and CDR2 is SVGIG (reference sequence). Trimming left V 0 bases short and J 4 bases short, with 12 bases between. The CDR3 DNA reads TGTGCCTGGAGTGTAAGAAGACAGAGTAATGAAAAACTGTTTTTT. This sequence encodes CAWSVRRQSNEKLFF.

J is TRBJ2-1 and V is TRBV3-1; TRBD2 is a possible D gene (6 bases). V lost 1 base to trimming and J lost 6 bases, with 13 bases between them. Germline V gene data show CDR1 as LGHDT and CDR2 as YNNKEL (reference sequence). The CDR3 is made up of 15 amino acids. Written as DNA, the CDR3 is TGTGCCAGCAGCCAAGGCCGGGAGTGGGCCAATGAGCAGTTCTTC. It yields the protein CASSQGREWANEQFF.

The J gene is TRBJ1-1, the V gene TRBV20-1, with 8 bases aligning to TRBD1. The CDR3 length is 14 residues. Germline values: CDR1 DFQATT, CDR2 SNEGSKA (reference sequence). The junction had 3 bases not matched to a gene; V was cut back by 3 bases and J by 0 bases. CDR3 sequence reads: CSARAGGVNTEAFF. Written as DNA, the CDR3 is TGCAGTGCTAGGGCAGGGGGCGTGAACACTGAAGCTTTCTTT.

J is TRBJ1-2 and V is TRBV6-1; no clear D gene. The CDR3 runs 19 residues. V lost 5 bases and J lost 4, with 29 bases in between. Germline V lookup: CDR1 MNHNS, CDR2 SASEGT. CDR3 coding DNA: TGTGCCAGCAGTCCACGAATTCAGATACAGATCCGAGGATTCTATGGCTACACCTTC. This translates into CASSPRIQIQIRGFYGYTF.

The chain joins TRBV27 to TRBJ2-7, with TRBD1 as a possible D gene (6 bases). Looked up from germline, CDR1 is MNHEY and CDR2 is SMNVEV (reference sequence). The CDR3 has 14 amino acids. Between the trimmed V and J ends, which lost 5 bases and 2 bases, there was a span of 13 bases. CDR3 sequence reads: CASSRVGQPYEQYF. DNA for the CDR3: TGTGCCAGCAGTCGTGTCGGACAGCCCTACGAGCAGTACTTC.

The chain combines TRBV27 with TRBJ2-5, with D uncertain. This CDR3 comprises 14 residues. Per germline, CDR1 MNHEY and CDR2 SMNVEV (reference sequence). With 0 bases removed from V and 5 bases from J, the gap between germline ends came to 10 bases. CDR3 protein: CASSLSGGTETQYF. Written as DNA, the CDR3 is TGTGCCAGCAGTTTATCGGGTGGTACGGAGACCCAGTACTTC.